This T cell receptor (beta chain) was profiled in a study of CD8 T cells in ankylosing spondylitis. General study results and limits: Characteristic of ankylosing spondylitis blood, it appeared, was a TCR beta motif comprising several highly homologous variants.

The CDR3 covers 19 residues. By frequency in the sample, this clonotype is medium-sized. The antigen is not known. TCRdb reprocessed the 5' RACE reads with MiXCR, giving one entry per CDR3 protein. This sample has 150,000 to 200,000 distinct CDR3 sequences, with 30% to 40% found just once. The receptor was derived from a male donor with ankylosing spondylitis. The chain employs TRBV21-1 and TRBJ2-1; no DNA check was done on the table's D call, TRBD2. TRBV21-1 is termed a pseudogene. Input material: synovial fluid, either unsorted or a sorted T cell fraction (not recorded which). CDR3 coding DNA: TGTGCCAGCAGCAAAGGGGCGAGGACTAGCGGGGGGGCAATGGATGAGCAGTTCTTC. This encodes CASSKGARTSGGAMDEQFF.